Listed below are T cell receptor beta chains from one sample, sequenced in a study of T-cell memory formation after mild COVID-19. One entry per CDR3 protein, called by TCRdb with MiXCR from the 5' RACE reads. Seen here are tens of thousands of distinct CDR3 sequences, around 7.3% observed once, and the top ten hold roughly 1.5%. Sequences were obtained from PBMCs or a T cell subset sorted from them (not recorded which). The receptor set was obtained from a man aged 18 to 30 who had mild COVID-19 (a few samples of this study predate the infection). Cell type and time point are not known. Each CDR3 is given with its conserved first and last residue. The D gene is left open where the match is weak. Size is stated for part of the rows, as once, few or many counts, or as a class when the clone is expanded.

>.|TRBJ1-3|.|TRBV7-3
TGTGCCAGCAGCTTAACGTTCGACAGCACCATATATTTT
CASSLTFDSTIYF
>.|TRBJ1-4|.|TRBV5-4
TGTGCCAGCAGCTTGTATTCTGGCCAACCTGCCGAAAAACTGTTTTTT
CASSLYSGQPAEKLFF
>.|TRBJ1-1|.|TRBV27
TGTGCCAGCAGTCCACGCCACAGGGTGGGTTTCTCGATGAACACTGAAGCTTTCTTT
CASSPRHRVGFSMNTEAFF
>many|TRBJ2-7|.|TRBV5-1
TGCGCCAGCAGCTTAAGGCAGGCGAGAGTAGCCGAGCAGTACTTC
CASSLRQARVAEQYF
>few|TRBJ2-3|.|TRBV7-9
TGTGCCAGCCAGGGGGGCGGAAAAGATACGCAGTATTTT
CASQGGGKDTQYF
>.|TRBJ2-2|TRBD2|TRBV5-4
TGTGCCAGCAGCAACAAAGCGGGGGGAAACACCGGGGAGCTGTTTTTT
CASSNKAGGNTGELFF
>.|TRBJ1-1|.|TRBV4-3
TGCGCCAGCAGCAAGAACCGGGGCATGGGGGCTTTCTTT
CASSKNRGMGAFF
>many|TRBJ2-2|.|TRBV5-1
TGCGCCAGCAGCTTGGAAGGTTCCGGGGAGCTGTTTTTT
CASSLEGSGELFF
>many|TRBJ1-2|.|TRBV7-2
TGTGCCAGCAGCTTAGGGTCTGGAGGCTACACCTTC
CASSLGSGGYTF
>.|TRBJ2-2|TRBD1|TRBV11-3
TGTGCCAGCAGCTACAGGGGGCCGAACACCGGGGAGCTGTTTTTT
CASSYRGPNTGELFF
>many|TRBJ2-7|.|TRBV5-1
TGCGCCAGCAGCTTGGGACAGGTCTACGAGCAGTACTTC
CASSLGQVYEQYF
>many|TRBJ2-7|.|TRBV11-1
TGTGCCAGCAGTCTCGAATCATCCACCTACGAGCAGTACTTC
CASSLESSTYEQYF
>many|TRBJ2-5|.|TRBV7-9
TGTGCCAGCAGCTTAAAAGAGACCCAGTACTTC
CASSLKETQYF
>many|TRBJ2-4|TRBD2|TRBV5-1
TGCGCCAGCAGCTGGAAGAATCCGGGACTAGCGGGGGCCCGAGGAAACATTCAGTACTTC
CASSWKNPGLAGARGNIQYF
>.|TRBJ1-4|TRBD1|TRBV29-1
TGCAGCGCAGGGACAGGGAGCGGAAAACTGTTTTTT
CSAGTGSGKLFF
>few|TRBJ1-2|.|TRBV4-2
TGTGCCAGCAGCCAAGAGGGGGGCTACACCTTC
CASSQEGGYTF
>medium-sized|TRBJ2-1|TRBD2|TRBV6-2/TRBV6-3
TGTGCCAGCAGTTACTTGCGGGGGGACTCCTACAATGAGCAGTTCTTC
CASSYLRGDSYNEQFF